The 14 T cell receptor beta chains below come from one sample, sequenced in a study of molecular identifiers for immune sequencing clone quantification (dated by TCRdb to the late 2010s). Libraries were made using PCR. Sequencing instrument: Illumina HiSeq 4000. In TCRdb, the public reads were trimmed at Q25 with fastp and aligned with MiXCR, with productive beta chains retained. CDR3 protein sequences are deduplicated, and each keeps its most common genes and DNA. For this sample there are 300,000 to 400,000 distinct CDR3 sequences; about 22% appear just once. The ten most abundant clones make up 0.81% of the sample. The sample was naive CD8+ T cells from blood, with Jurkat cell RNA spiked in. This sample's cell subset or site label indicates: FACS-sorted CD8+CD4-CCR7+CD45RA+ naive T cells. Receptor source: a human donor in good health. Some libraries in this study had Jurkat cell RNA spiked in.

This clonotype was observed many times. The chain employs TRBV7-9 and TRBJ1-5; no clear D. Trimming stripped 1 base from V and 6 bases from J, with 7 bases between. Germline V gives CDR1 SEHNR, CDR2 FQNEAQ (reference sequence). This CDR3 is 13 amino acids long. CDR3 loop: CASSLGGPQPQHF. CDR3 coding DNA: TGTGCCAGCAGCTTAGGGGGTCCTCAGCCCCAGCATTTT.

Details on this clonotype: A read error may explain this, as a much larger clone is one base away. This chain uses TRBV6-5 with TRBJ2-5, with no clear D. This CDR3 contains 12 residues. Per the germline V gene, CDR1 is MNHEY and CDR2 is SVGAGI. V lost 4 bases to trimming and J lost 9 bases, with 12 bases between them. CDR3 loop: CASSSYAVAQYF. The CDR3 coding sequence is TGTGCCAGCAGTTCCTATGCGGTGGCCCAGTACTTC.

This clonotype appeared many times. This chain connects TRBV4-3 to TRBJ1-4, with D possibly being TRBD1 (5 bases). CDR3 length equals 16 residues. The germline V gene encodes CDR1 LGHNA and CDR2 YSLEER. The germline V and J ends were trimmed by 0 bases and 6 bases, with 14 bases remaining between them. CDR3 in DNA: TGCGCCAGCAGCCAAGATTGGAGGGGCAGTTATGAAAAACTGTTTTTT. Translated: CASSQDWRGSYEKLFF.

This clonotype has a count of ten or more. CDR3 in amino acids: CASSPSPEEGAFF. The CDR3, as DNA: TGTGCCAGCAGTCCGTCCCCTGAGGAGGGAGCTTTCTTT. The rearrangement links TRBV27 to TRBJ1-1, with D uncertain. Between the trimmed V and J ends, which lost 5 bases and 10 bases, there was a span of 17 bases. CDR3 size: 13 residues. Germline V gene data show CDR1 as MNHEY and CDR2 as SMNVEV (reference sequence).

On this clonotype itself: A much larger clone lies one base from this, so it may be a read error. This chain links TRBV6-5 with TRBJ2-7, with a tentative D call TRBD1 (6 bases). Trimming left V 8 bases short and J 1 base short, with 18 bases between. Germline V gene lookup returns CDR1 MNHEY and CDR2 SVGAGI. The CDR3 length is 15 residues. As DNA, the CDR3 is TGTGCCAGCTGTCCCGGGACACCATCTTCCTACGAGCAGTACTTC. As protein: CASCPGTPSSYEQYF.

This chain joins TRBV29-1 and TRBJ2-5; perhaps TRBD2 as D (6 bases). Trimming shortened V by 0 bases and J by 1 base, and 15 bases separated the two germline ends. Germline CDR1 and CDR2: SQVTM and ANQGSEA. The CDR3 has 16 amino acids. In nucleotides, the CDR3 is TGCAGCGTTGAAGAATGGGGTGGGAGGATCCAAGAGACCCAGTACTTC. It is translated as CSVEEWGGRIQETQYF.

On this clonotype itself: A much more abundant neighbour one base away suggests this may be a read error. This chain links TRBV7-9 with TRBJ1-1; D gene uncertain. Germline assignment: CDR1 SEHNR and CDR2 FQNEAQ (reference sequence). This CDR3 region has 13 residues. The CDR3 is CVSSLGWATEAFF. The CDR3 DNA is TGTGTCAGCAGCTTAGGCTGGGCCACTGAAGCTTTCTTT.

This clonotype was detected ten times or more. This chain connects TRBV14 to TRBJ2-3; possible D gene TRBD2, 5 bases. Germline V CDR1 and CDR2: SGHDN, FVKESK. The CDR3 runs to 17 residues. Trimming left V 0 bases short and J 2 bases short, with 15 bases between. Written as DNA, the CDR3 is TGTGCCAGCAGCCAAGATTCGTTATGGGAGTACACAGATACGCAGTATTTT. This sequence encodes CASSQDSLWEYTDTQYF. Complete variable domain (other parts from reference TRBV14 and TRBJ2-3): EAGVTQFPSHSVIEKGQTVTLRCDPISGHDNLYWYRRVMGKEIKFLLHFVKESKQDESGMPNNRFLAERTGGTYSTLKVQPAELEDSGVYFCASSQDSLWEYTDTQYFGPGTRLTVL.

There are many counts of this clonotype. V usage is TRBV25-1 and J usage is TRBJ2-5; TRBD1 matches at 8 bases. Per the germline V gene, CDR1 is MGHDK and CDR2 is SYGVNS. This CDR3 has 20 amino acids. J was trimmed by 1 base and V by 3 bases; bases with no gene match: 19. The CDR3 DNA reads as TGTGCCAGCAGTGAGTTTGGCAGGGGGCAAACCAATTCGCCCCAAGAGACCCAGTACTTC. This encodes CASSEFGRGQTNSPQETQYF.

Comment on this clonotype: This may come from a read error, since a much larger clone is one base off. The chain combines TRBV6-5 with TRBJ1-1; 8 bases are shared with TRBD1. CDR1 is MNHEY and CDR2 is SVGAGI in the germline V gene. The CDR3 runs 15 residues. For the CDR3, the DNA is TGTGCCAGCAGTGAAGCAGGGGGCGCGAACAGTGAAGCTTTCTTT. This gives the protein CASSEAGGANSEAFF.

In regard to this clonotype: A much bigger clone sits one base away, suggesting this may be a read error. The V call is TRBV9, the J call TRBJ2-6; D perhaps matches TRBD1 (6 bases). Germline V gene data show CDR1 as SGDLS and CDR2 as YYNGEE. This CDR3 is 19 amino acids long. The CDR3 DNA follows: TGTGCCAGCAGCGTAAGTTGGACAGAAACACACTCTGGGGTCAACGTCCTGACTTTC. Its translation: CASSVSWTETHSGVNVLTF.

About this clonotype itself: Since a much larger clone is just one base distant, this may be a read error. The rearrangement joins TRBV7-9 to TRBJ2-1; 7 bases fit TRBD2. There are 16 residues in the CDR3. The germline CDR1 and CDR2 sequences are SEHNR and FQNEAQ (reference sequence). The CDR3 region has the DNA TGTGCCAGCAGCTTAATGGGCGGGAGTTCCTACAATGAGCAGTCCTTC. Its protein is CASSLMGGSSYNEQSF.

The CDR3 sequence is CASSPGGGGVTEAFF. For the CDR3, the DNA is TGTGCCAGCAGCCCGGGGGGGGGGGGCGTCACTGAAGCTTTCTTT. The chain employs TRBV9 and TRBJ1-1, with D possibly matching TRBD1 (6 bases). V was pared by 4 bases and J by 4 bases, with 17 bases between. Germline V CDR1 and CDR2: SGDLS, YYNGEE. This CDR3 is 15 amino acids long.

This clonotype has at least ten counts. V gene TRBV12-3 or TRBV12-4 combines with J gene TRBJ1-2; tentative D call: TRBD1 (5 bases). The length of the CDR3 is 15 residues. The V end lost 6 bases, the J end lost 5 bases, and 19 bases lay between the germline ends. CDR3 in amino acids: CASSPGGDGLYGYTF. CDR3 nucleotides: TGTGCCAGCAGCCCCGGCGGGGACGGGCTGTATGGCTACACCTTC.